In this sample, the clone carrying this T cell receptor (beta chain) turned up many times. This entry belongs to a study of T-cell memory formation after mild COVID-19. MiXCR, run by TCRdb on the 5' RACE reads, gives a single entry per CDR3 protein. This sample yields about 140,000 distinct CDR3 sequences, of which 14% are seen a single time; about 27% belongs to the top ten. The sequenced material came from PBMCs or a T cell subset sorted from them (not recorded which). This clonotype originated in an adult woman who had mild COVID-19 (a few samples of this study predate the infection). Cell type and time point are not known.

This chain's CDR3 is CAIRGTSGSETYEQYF. The CDR3 nucleotides are TGTGCCATCAGGGGGACTAGCGGGTCGGAAACCTACGAGCAGTACTTC. This rearrangement joins TRBV10-3 to TRBJ2-7; 12 nucleotides line up with TRBD2. CDR1 and CDR2 from the germline V gene are ENHRY and SYGVKD. V shed 6 bases, J shed 2 bases, and the junction held 8 bases outside the gene matches. The CDR3 has 16 residues.